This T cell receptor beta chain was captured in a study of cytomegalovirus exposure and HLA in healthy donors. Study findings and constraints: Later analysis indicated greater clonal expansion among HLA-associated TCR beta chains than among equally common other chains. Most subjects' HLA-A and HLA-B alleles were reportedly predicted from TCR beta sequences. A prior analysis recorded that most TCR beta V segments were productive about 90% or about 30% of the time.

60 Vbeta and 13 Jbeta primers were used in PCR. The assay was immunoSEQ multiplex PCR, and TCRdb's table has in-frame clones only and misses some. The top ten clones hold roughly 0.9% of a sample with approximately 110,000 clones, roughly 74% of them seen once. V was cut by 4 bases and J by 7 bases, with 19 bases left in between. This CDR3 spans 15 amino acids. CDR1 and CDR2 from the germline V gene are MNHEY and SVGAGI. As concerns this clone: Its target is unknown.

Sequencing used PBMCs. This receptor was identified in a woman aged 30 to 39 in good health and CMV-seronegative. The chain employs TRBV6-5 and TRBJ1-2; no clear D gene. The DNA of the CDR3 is TGTGCCAGCAGTTCGAGACCGACCCCGCCGGGTGGCTACACCTTC. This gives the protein CASSSRPTPPGGYTF.